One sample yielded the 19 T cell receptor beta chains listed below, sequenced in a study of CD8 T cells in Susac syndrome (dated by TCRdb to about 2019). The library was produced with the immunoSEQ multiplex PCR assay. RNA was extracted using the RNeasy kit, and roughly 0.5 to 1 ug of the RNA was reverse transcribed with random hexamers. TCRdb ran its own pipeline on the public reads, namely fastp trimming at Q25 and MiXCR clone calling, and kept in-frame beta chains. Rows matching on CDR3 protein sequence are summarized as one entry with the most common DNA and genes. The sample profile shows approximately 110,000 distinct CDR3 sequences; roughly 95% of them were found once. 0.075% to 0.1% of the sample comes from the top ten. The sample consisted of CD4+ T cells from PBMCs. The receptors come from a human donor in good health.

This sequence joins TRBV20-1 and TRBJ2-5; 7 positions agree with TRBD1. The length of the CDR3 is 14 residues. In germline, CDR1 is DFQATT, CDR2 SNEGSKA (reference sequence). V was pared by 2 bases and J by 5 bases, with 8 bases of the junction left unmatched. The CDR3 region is CSARYPRGSETQYF. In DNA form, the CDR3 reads TGCAGTGCTAGATACCCCAGGGGGTCGGAGACCCAGTACTTC.

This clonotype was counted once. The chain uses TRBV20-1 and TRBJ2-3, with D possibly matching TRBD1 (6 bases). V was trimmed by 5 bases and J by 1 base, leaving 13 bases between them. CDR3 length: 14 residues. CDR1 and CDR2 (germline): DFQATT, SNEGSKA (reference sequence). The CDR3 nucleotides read TGCAGTGCTCTTGACAGGCTCCGCACAGATACGCAGTATTTT. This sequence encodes CSALDRLRTDTQYF.

Written as DNA, the CDR3 is TGCAGTGCTTCTAGCCGGAATGAGCAGTTCTTC. It codes for CSASSRNEQFF. The chain links TRBV20-1 to TRBJ2-1; TRBD2 is a possible D gene (5 bases). CDR3 length: 11 residues. V dropped 5 bases and J dropped 7 bases, with 9 bases sitting between them. Germline assignment: CDR1 DFQATT and CDR2 SNEGSKA (reference sequence).

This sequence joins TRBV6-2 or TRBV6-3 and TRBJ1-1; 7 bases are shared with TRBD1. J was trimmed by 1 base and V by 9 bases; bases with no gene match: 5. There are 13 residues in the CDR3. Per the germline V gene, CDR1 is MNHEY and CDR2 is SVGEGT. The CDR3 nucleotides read TGTGCCAGGGGGGACAGAAAGAACACTGAAGCTTTCTTT. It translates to CARGDRKNTEAFF.

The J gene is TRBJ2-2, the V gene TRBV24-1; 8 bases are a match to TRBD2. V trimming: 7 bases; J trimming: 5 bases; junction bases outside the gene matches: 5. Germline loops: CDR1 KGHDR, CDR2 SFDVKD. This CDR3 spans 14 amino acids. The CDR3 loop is CATSRTSYTGELFF. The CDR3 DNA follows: TGTGCCACCAGCCGGACTAGCTATACCGGGGAGCTGTTTTTT.

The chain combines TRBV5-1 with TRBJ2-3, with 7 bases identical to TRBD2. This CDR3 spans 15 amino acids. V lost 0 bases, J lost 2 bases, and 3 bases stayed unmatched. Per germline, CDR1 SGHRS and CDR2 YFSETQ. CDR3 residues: CASSLEGTNTDTQYF. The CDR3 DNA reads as TGCGCCAGCAGCTTGGAGGGGACTAACACAGATACGCAGTATTTT.

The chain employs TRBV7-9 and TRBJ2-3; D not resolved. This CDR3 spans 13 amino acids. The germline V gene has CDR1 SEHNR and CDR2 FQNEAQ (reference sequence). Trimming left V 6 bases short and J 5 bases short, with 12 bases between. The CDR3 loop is CASSRDSGDTQYF. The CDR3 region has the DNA TGTGCCAGCAGTCGAGACTCGGGAGATACGCAGTATTTT.

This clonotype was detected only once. The CDR3 DNA sequence: TGTGCCAGCAGTGACACGGGACAGAAGAATGAAAAACTGTTTTTT. This encodes CASSDTGQKNEKLFF. The V gene is TRBV25-1, the J gene TRBJ1-4; 7 positions agree with TRBD1. Germline assignment: CDR1 MGHDK and CDR2 SYGVNS. The ends lost 3 bases at V and 5 bases at J; junction bases unmatched: 6. The CDR3 contains 15 residues. Complete variable domain (other parts from reference TRBV25-1 and TRBJ1-4): EADIYQTPRYLVIGTGKKITLECSQTMGHDKMYWYQQDPGMELHLIHYSYGVNSTEKGDLSSESTVSRIRTEHFPLTLESARPSHTSQYLCASSDTGQKNEKLFFGSGTQLSVL.

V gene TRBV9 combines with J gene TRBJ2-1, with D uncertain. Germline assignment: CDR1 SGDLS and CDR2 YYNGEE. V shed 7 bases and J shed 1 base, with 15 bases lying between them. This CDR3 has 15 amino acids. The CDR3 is CASAAGPESYNEQFF. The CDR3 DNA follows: TGTGCCAGCGCGGCTGGACCGGAATCCTACAATGAGCAGTTCTTC.

The CDR3 loop reads CASSQDCRTGGHEQYF. The CDR3 DNA reads as TGTGCCAGCAGCCAAGATTGTCGGACAGGGGGACACGAGCAGTACTTC. The V gene is TRBV3-1, the J gene TRBJ2-7; 10 bases fit TRBD1. Trimming cost V 0 bases and J 5 bases; bases outside gene matches: 7. The CDR3 covers 16 residues. Germline CDR1 and CDR2: LGHDT and YNNKEL (reference sequence).

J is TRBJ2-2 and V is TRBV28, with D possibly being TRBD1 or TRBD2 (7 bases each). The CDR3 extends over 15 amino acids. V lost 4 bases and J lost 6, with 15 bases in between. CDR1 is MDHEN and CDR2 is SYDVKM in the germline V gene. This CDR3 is CASSSTGTKAGELFF. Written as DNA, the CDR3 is TGTGCCAGCAGTTCGACAGGGACTAAAGCCGGGGAGCTGTTTTTT.

The CDR3 DNA reads TGTGCCAGTATCTATCGGACAGGGGCGAGCGCTGAAGCTTTCTTT. As protein: CASIYRTGASAEAFF. The chain carries TRBV19 and TRBJ1-1; TRBD1 matches 9 bases. The germline V gene has CDR1 LNHDA and CDR2 SQIVND (reference sequence). V shed 7 bases and J 6 bases; nucleotides not matched to a gene: 12. The CDR3 spans 15 residues.

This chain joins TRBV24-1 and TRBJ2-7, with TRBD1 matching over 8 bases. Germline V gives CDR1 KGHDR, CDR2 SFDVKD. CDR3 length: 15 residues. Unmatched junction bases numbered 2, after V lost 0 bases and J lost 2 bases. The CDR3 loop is CATSDLRTGPYEQYF. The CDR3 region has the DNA TGTGCCACCAGTGATTTGAGGACAGGGCCCTACGAGCAGTACTTC.

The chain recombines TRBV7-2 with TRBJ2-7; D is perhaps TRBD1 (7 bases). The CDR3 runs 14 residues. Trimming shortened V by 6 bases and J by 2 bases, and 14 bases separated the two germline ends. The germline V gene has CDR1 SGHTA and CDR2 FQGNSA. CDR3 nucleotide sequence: TGTGCCAGCAGAAGACAGGGAGGCGCCTACGAGCAGTACTTC. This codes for CASRRQGGAYEQYF.

The CDR3 is CASSSRQALATEAFF. The CDR3 DNA is TGCGCCAGCAGCTCCCGACAGGCCCTTGCTACTGAAGCTTTCTTT. The chain links TRBV5-1 to TRBJ1-1, with D perhaps TRBD1 (6 bases). V was cut by 3 bases and J by 5 bases, with 17 bases left in between. Germline V gene lookup returns CDR1 SGHRS and CDR2 YFSETQ. This CDR3 spans 15 amino acids.

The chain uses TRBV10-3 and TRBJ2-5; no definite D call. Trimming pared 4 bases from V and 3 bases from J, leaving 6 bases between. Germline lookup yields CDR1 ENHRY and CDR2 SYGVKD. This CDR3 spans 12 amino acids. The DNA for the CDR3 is TGTGCCATCAGTGGAGAAGAAGAGACCCAGTACTTC. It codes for CAISGEEETQYF.

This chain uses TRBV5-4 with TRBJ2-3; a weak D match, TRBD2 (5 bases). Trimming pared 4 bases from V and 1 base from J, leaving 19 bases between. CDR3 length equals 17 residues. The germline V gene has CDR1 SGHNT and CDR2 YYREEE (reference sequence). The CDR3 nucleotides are TGTGCCAGCAGCCCCGGGGTAGCCCAAGCTGGCACAGATACGCAGTATTTT. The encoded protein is CASSPGVAQAGTDTQYF.

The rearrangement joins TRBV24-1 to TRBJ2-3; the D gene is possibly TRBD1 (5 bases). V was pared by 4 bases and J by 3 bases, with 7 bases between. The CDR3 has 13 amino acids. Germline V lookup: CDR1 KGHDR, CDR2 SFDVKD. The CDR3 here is CATSDDSTDTQYF. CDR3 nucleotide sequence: TGTGCCACCAGTGACGACAGTACAGATACGCAGTATTTT.

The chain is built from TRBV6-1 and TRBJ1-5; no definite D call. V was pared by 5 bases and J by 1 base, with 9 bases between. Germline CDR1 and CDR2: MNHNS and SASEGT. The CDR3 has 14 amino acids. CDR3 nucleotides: TGTGCCAGCAGTTTGGAACCGAGCAATCAGCCCCAGCATTTT. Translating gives CASSLEPSNQPQHF.